The 6 T cell receptor beta chains below all came from one sample that was sequenced in a study of control samples from healthy donors and cancer patients. The method was immunoSEQ multiplex PCR; TCRdb's version includes in-frame clones alone and lacks a portion of them. The sample has about 150,000 clones; roughly 94% are singletons. The source material was blood. Receptors originate from a man in his forties in good health.

The chain links TRBV28 to TRBJ1-2; no definite D call. The CDR3 extends over 15 amino acids. Deletions cut 3 bases from V and 4 bases from J, with 15 bases between. CDR1 MDHEN and CDR2 SYDVKM come from the germline V gene. The CDR3, as DNA: TGTGCCAGCAGTTTGCCCAGGAAACCACCCTATGGCTACACCTTC. Translated: CASSLPRKPPYGYTF.

J is TRBJ2-2 and V is TRBV11-2; 11 bases align to TRBD1. V was clipped by 5 bases and J by 8 bases; unmatched bases: 13. Germline CDR1 is SGHAT and CDR2 is FQNNGV. CDR3 length: 17 residues. The CDR3 region has the DNA TGTGCCAGCAGCGCCGACCGGGACAGGGGGAGTCGTGGGGAGCTGTTTTTT. It specifies CASSADRDRGSRGELFF.

The gene calls are TRBV27 and TRBJ1-5; D remains ambiguous. Germline-derived CDR1 and CDR2 are MNHEY and SMNVEV (reference sequence). Trimming stripped 5 bases from V and 2 bases from J, with 10 bases between. This CDR3 spans 14 amino acids. DNA for the CDR3: TGTGCCAGCAGTAAAGGTTGGGGCAATCAGCCCCAGCATTTT. Translation: CASSKGWGNQPQHF.

The rearrangement links TRBV9 to TRBJ2-2; D unresolved. From germline, CDR1 is SGDLS and CDR2 YYNGEE. The CDR3 spans 15 residues. Trimming took off 4 bases at V and 9 bases at J, with 19 bases between the two ends. The CDR3 DNA reads as TGTGCCAGCAGCCACCACCCTATGGTGGAAAGGGAGCTGTTTTTT. The encoded protein is CASSHHPMVERELFF.

J is TRBJ1-2 and V is TRBV2; 8 nucleotides match TRBD1. Germline V gene lookup returns CDR1 SNHLY and CDR2 FYNNEI. This CDR3 comprises 13 residues. The V and J ends lost 6 bases and 8 bases, in that order; junction bases with no gene match: 8. In nucleotides, the CDR3 is TGTGCCAGCAGGTCGACAGGGGTCGGCGGCTACACCTTC. It translates to CASRSTGVGGYTF. Variable domain in full (rest from reference TRBV2 and TRBJ1-2): EPEVTQTPSHQVTQMGQEVILRCVPISNHLYFYWYRQILGQKVEFLVSFYNNEISEKSEIFDDQFSVERPDGSNFTLKIRSTKLEDSAMYFCASRSTGVGGYTFGSGTRLTVV.

The V and J genes are TRBV6-1 and TRBJ1-3; TRBD1 might be the D (5 bases). The CDR3 loop spans 15 amino acids. V shed 2 bases and J shed 4 bases, with 12 bases lying between them. Germline values: CDR1 MNHNS, CDR2 SASEGT. As DNA, the CDR3 is TGTGCCAGCAGTGAACGCAGGGTTGTCGGAAACACCATATATTTT. It is translated as CASSERRVVGNTIYF.